This T cell receptor beta chain was profiled in a study of T-cell memory formation after mild COVID-19. General study findings and limits: The study detected some responding clones in pre-infection memory, suggesting cross-reactive memory joined.

This clonotype was counted between two and nine times. Its antigen is currently unknown. TCRdb reprocessed the 5' RACE reads with MiXCR, giving one entry per CDR3 protein. The sample has approximately 150,000 distinct CDR3 sequences, more than 12% seen once; the top ten hold roughly 15%. Specimen: PBMCs or a T cell subset sorted from them (not recorded which). This sequence was found in an adult woman who had mild COVID-19 (a few samples of this study predate the infection). Cell type and time point are not known.

CDR3 amino acids: CASSFGTDNQPQHF. The DNA of the CDR3 is TGTGCCAGCAGCTTCGGGACAGACAATCAGCCCCAGCATTTT. The chain employs TRBV5-5 and TRBJ1-5; 7 positions match TRBD1. The germline V gene has CDR1 SGHKS and CDR2 YYEKEE (reference sequence). J gave up 3 bases and V 2 bases, and 2 bases lay outside the gene matches. This CDR3 is 14 amino acids long.